The sequence of this T cell receptor (beta chain) was determined in a study of blood T cells in healthy people across ages. The CDR3 is 14 amino acids. This clonotype was counted a few times. A second roughly 7 to 11 cycle PCR used barcoded and J-beta primers. TCRdb passed the 5' RACE reads through MiXCR, listing each CDR3 protein once. The table lists 700,000 to 850,000 distinct CDR3 sequences, 53% of them singletons, with approximately 40% in the top ten. The sequencing sample was made of blood. The chain combines TRBV21-1 with TRBJ2-7. TRBV21-1 is annotated as a pseudogene. This TCR derives from an elderly man in good health. The CDR3 spells CASSKKIPYYEQYF. The CDR3 coding sequence is TGTGCCAGCAGCAAAAAGATCCCCTACTACGAGCAGTACTTC.